This T cell receptor beta chain was sequenced for a study of early T cells in non-severe SARS-CoV-2 infection (dated by TCRdb to the early 2020s). For context, the study as a whole: Because TCR sequencing was done on bulk RNA from unsorted whole blood, the alpha and beta chains could not be paired.

The library was generated by 5' RACE. The data were produced on a NextSeq 500. In the TCR library protocol, unique molecular identifiers were attached to individual cDNA molecules to correct for PCR bias and sequencing error. Both TCR alpha and beta chains were sequenced, and tight co-correlation was observed between alpha and beta sequence abundances in each sample. In the original analysis: Decombinator V4 was used to annotate TCR sequences for V gene, J gene and CDR3. Expanded TCRs were defined as changing significantly between any two time points under a Poisson model with p below 0.0001. TCR abundances were normalised to the total number of TCRs sequenced per sample and were expressed as counts per million. VDJdb, accessed on 1 November 2021, was searched for TCRs annotated for CMV, EBV and SARS-CoV-2, and TCRs annotated for more than one antigen were excluded. TCRdb passed the public sequencing reads through fastp at Q25 and MiXCR, retaining productive beta sequences. Every distinct CDR3 protein forms one entry, paired with its most common genes and DNA. In this record, the V and J calls reflect TCRdb's handling and not the investigators' own analysis. For this sample there are about 59,000 distinct CDR3 sequences; about 13% appear just once. Approximately 9.4% of the sample lies in the top ten.

This clonotype was detected a few times. Its target antigen remains unknown. There are no base qualities to consult, and no much larger clone falls within one base. The study was a case-control design nested within a healthcare worker cohort in London, UK, with weekly nasopharyngeal swab PCR tests and blood sampling. Healthcare workers were recruited during the week of the UK lockdown, between 23 and 31 March 2020, and followed weekly for up to roughly 15 weeks. Overall study results and their limits: Matching against VDJdb was skewed toward anti-spike CD8 responses, likely underestimated virus-specific expansions, and missed private and CD4 specificities.

The sample consisted of whole blood, taken at baseline. This clonotype was sampled from an adult who was a healthcare worker with PCR-confirmed SARS-CoV-2 infection or an uninfected control (not recorded which).

The CDR3: CASRGGQGNTEAFF. In nucleotides, the sequence is TGTGCCAGCAGGGGGGGACAGGGGAACACTGAAGCTTTCTTT. The receptor chain draws on TRBV12-3 or TRBV12-4 and TRBJ1-1, with 9 bases aligning to TRBD1. Unmatched junction bases come to 3, with V trimmed by 6 bases and J by 1 base. The CDR3 numbers 14 residues from cysteine through phenylalanine. Only the CDR3 portion is preserved as DNA: 42 bases, with reading frame beginning at the first base.